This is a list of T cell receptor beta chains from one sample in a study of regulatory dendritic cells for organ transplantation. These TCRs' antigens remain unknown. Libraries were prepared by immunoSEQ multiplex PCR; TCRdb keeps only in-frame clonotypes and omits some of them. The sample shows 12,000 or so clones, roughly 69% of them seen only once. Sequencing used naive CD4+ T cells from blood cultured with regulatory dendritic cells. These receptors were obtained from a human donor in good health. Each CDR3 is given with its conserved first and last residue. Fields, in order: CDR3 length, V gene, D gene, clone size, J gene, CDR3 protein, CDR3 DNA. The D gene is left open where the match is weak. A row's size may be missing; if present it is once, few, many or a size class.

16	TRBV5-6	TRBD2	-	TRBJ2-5	CASSSERGGRQETQYF	TGTGCCAGCAGCTCTGAGCGGGGGGGCCGGCAAGAGACCCAGTACTTC
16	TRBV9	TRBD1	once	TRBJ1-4	CASSVGGGQGNEKLFF	TGTGCCAGCAGCGTAGGAGGGGGACAGGGTAATGAAAAACTGTTTTTT
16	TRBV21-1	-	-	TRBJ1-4	CASSKVRDRVGEKLFF	TGTGCCAGCAGCAAAGTTCGGGACAGGGTCGGTGAAAAACTGTTTTTT
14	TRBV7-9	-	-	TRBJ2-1	CASADGSSYNEQFF	TGTGCCAGCGCGGACGGGAGCTCCTACAATGAGCAGTTCTTC
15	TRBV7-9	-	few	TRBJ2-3	CASSLAAAVTDTQYF	TGTGCCAGCAGCTTAGCCGCAGCGGTCACAGATACGCAGTATTTT
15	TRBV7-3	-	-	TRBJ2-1	CASSLSSGGHNEQFF	TGTGCCAGCAGCTTAAGTAGCGGCGGCCACAATGAGCAGTTCTTC
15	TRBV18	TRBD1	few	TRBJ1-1	CASSANPGGATEAFF	TGTGCCAGCTCAGCTAATCCAGGGGGTGCCACTGAAGCTTTCTTT
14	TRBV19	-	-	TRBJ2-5	CASSGTGSQETQYF	TGTGCCAGTAGTGGCACGGGTTCCCAAGAGACCCAGTACTTC
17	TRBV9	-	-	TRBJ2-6	CASSVVRRGSGANVLTF	TGTGCCAGCAGCGTAGTACGCCGCGGTTCTGGGGCCAACGTCCTGACTTTC
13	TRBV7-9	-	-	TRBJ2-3	CASSLSTADTQYF	TGTGCCAGCAGCTTGTCTACGGCAGATACGCAGTATTTT
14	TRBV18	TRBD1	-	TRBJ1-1	CASSPGQGGTEAFF	TGTGCCAGCTCACCGGGACAGGGGGGCACTGAAGCTTTCTTT
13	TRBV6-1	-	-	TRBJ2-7	CASSNGQLGEQYF	TGTGCCAGCAGTAACGGACAGCTGGGCGAGCAGTACTTC
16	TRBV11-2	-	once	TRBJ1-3	CASSLDLGTTGNTIYF	TGTGCCAGCAGCTTAGATCTCGGGACAACTGGAAACACCATATATTTT
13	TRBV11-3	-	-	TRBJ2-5	CASSFSTQETQYF	TGTGCCAGCAGCTTCTCAACTCAAGAGACCCAGTACTTC
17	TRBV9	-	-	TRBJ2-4	CASSAATDQLAKNIQYF	TGTGCCAGCAGCGCGGCGACAGACCAACTAGCCAAAAACATTCAGTACTTC
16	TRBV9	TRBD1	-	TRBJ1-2	CASSVAGTGGRGGYTF	TGTGCCAGCAGCGTAGCTGGGACAGGGGGGCGGGGTGGCTACACCTTC
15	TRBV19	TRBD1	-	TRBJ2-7	CASSILGQGDYEQYF	TGTGCCAGTAGTATTCTAGGACAGGGGGATTACGAGCAGTACTTC
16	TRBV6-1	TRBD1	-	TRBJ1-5	CASSDVGRGLSQPQHF	TGTGCCAGCAGTGATGTTGGCAGGGGGCTTAGTCAGCCCCAGCATTTT
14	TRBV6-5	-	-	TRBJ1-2	CASRRGQTSYGYTF	TGTGCCAGCAGACGTGGACAGACGTCCTATGGCTACACCTTC
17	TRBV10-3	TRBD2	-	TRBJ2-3	CAISGGTSGGAKDTQYF	TGTGCCATCAGTGGGGGGACTAGCGGGGGGGCCAAAGATACGCAGTATTTT
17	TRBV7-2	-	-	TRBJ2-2	CASSLDSSQANTGELFF	TGTGCCAGCAGCTTGGACTCCTCCCAGGCGAACACCGGGGAGCTGTTTTTT
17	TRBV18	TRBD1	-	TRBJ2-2	CASSPGQISANTGELFF	TGTGCCAGCTCACCGGGACAGATTTCCGCGAACACCGGGGAGCTGTTTTTT
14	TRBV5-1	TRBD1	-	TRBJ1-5	CASSPGQGNQPQHF	TGCGCCAGCAGCCCCGGACAGGGGAATCAGCCCCAGCATTTT
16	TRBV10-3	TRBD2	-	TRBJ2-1	CAISEGLSGGRDEQFF	TGTGCCATCAGTGAGGGACTTAGCGGGGGCAGGGATGAGCAGTTCTTC
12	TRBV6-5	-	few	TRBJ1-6	CASKGYNSPLHF	TGTGCCAGCAAGGGGTATAATTCACCCCTCCACTTT
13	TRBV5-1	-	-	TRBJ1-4	CASSEQGSEKLFF	TGCGCCAGCAGTGAACAGGGTAGTGAAAAACTGTTTTTT
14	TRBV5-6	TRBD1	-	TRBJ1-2	CASKRDRANYGYTF	TGTGCCAGCAAGAGGGACAGAGCTAACTATGGCTACACCTTC
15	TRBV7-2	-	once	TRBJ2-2	CASSLYGEDTGELFF	TGTGCCAGCAGCCTCTACGGAGAGGACACCGGGGAGCTGTTTTTT
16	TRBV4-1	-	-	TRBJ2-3	CASSPSTLPGGDTQYF	TGCGCCAGCAGCCCCTCGACCCTACCCGGGGGAGATACGCAGTATTTT
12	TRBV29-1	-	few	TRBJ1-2	CSVPRNNYGYTF	TGCAGCGTTCCCAGGAATAACTATGGCTACACCTTC
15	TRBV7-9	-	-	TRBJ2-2	CASSPLEANTGELFF	TGTGCCAGCAGCCCCCTAGAGGCGAACACCGGGGAGCTGTTTTTT
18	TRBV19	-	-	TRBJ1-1	CASSIDFWADNMNTEAFF	TGTGCCAGTAGTATAGATTTCTGGGCAGACAATATGAACACTGAAGCTTTCTTT
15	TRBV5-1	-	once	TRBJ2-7	CASSLEGTSPDEQYF	TGCGCCAGCAGCTTGGAGGGGACAAGCCCTGACGAGCAGTACTTC
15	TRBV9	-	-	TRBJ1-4	CASSVAWGLGEKLFF	TGTGCCAGCAGCGTAGCTTGGGGCTTGGGTGAAAAACTGTTTTTT
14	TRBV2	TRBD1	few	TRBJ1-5	CASSRDRGDQPQHF	TGTGCCAGCAGCCGGGACAGGGGAGATCAGCCCCAGCATTTT
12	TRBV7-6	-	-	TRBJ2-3	CASGSAGTTQYF	TGTGCCAGCGGGTCGGCGGGGACCACGCAGTATTTT
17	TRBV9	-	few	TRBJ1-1	CASSLTPWGGEDTEAFF	TGTGCCAGCAGCCTAACCCCATGGGGGGGGGAGGACACTGAAGCTTTCTTT
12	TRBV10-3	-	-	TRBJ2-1	CAIRGLYNEQFF	TGTGCCATCAGGGGGCTTTACAATGAGCAGTTCTTC
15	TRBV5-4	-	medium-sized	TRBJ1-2	CASSLKNIRNYGYTF	TGTGCCAGCAGCTTGAAAAACATTCGTAACTATGGCTACACCTTC
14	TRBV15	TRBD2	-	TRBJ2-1	CATSRSTSDNEQFF	TGTGCCACCAGCAGGTCGACTAGCGACAATGAGCAGTTCTTC
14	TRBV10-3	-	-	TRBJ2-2	CAIRELPQTGELFF	TGTGCCATCAGGGAACTCCCACAGACCGGGGAGCTGTTTTTT
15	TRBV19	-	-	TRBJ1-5	CASSPGVLGNQPQHF	TGTGCCAGTAGTCCAGGGGTTTTAGGCAATCAGCCCCAGCATTTT
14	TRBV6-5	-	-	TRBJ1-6	CASRESSYNSPLHF	TGTGCCAGCAGAGAGAGCTCCTATAATTCACCCCTCCACTTT
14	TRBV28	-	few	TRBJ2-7	CASTPPGRVHEQYF	TGTGCCAGCACCCCCCCGGGCAGGGTCCACGAGCAGTACTTC
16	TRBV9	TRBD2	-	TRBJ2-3	CASSVDRLANTDTQYF	TGTGCCAGCAGCGTAGATCGACTAGCGAACACAGATACGCAGTATTTT
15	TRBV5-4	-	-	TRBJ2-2	CASSLQTLNTGELFF	TGTGCCAGCAGCTTGCAGACTTTGAACACCGGGGAGCTGTTTTTT
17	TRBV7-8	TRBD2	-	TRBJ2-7	CASSLTNRQRGDYEQYF	TGTGCCAGCAGCTTAACCAATCGGCAGCGGGGGGACTACGAGCAGTACTTC
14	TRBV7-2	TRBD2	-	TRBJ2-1	CASTKPGGYNEQFF	TGTGCCAGCACCAAACCCGGGGGGTACAATGAGCAGTTCTTC
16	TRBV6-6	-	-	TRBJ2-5	CASSSPFGWGTETQYF	TGTGCCAGCAGCTCCCCCTTCGGGTGGGGCACAGAGACCCAGTACTTC